The next 10 T cell receptor beta chains were all read from a single sample in a study of Graves' ophthalmopathy and Graves' hyperthyroidism. RNA transcripts were the template, and TCR beta CDR3 regions were amplified from them. Second-round multiplex PCR came after a first-round RT-PCR that employed HTBI primers. TCRdb re-analysed the multiplex PCR reads in MiXCR, keeping a single row per CDR3 protein. In the table there are about 200,000 distinct CDR3 sequences, 25% to 30% of which are singletons. The specimen was peripheral blood. These receptors all come from a middle-aged man with Graves' ophthalmopathy.

This clonotype showed up many times. The chain has TRBV6-5 and TRBJ2-5; tentative D call: TRBD1 (5 bases). The CDR3 covers 15 residues. The germline V and J ends were trimmed by 2 bases and 2 bases, with 12 bases remaining between them. Germline CDR1 reads MNHEY; CDR2 reads SVGAGI. The CDR3 spells CASSYRGRQQETQYF. The DNA for the CDR3 is TGTGCCAGCAGTTACAGGGGTAGACAGCAAGAGACCCAGTACTTC.

This clonotype was detected ten times or more. This chain links TRBV7-2 with TRBJ2-7, with D perhaps TRBD2 (5 bases). The CDR3 is 14 residues long. From germline, CDR1 is SGHTA and CDR2 FQGNSA. Trimming shortened V by 1 base and J by 4 bases, and 11 bases separated the two germline ends. The CDR3 reads CASSLDSSGYEQYF. The CDR3 nucleotides are TGTGCCAGCAGCTTAGACTCGTCGGGGTACGAGCAGTACTTC.

This clonotype came up many times. This chain connects TRBV5-1 to TRBJ2-7; 11 bases line up with TRBD1. The germline V gene encodes CDR1 SGHRS and CDR2 YFSETQ. The CDR3 covers 15 residues. V shed 1 base and J 5 bases; nucleotides not matched to a gene: 5. CDR3 in amino acids: CASSLLGQGGNEQYF. CDR3 nucleotides: TGCGCCAGCAGCTTGTTGGGACAGGGGGGTAACGAGCAGTACTTC.

This clonotype was picked up many times. The rearrangement links TRBV4-3 to TRBJ1-2; the D is unclear. CDR1 and CDR2 from the germline V gene are LGHNA and YSLEER. V was shortened by 0 bases and J by 5 bases, with 4 bases between the two germline ends. The CDR3 loop spans 12 amino acids. The CDR3 sequence is CASSQDGYGYTF. DNA for the CDR3: TGCGCCAGCAGCCAAGACGGATATGGCTACACCTTC.

At least ten counts were recorded for this clonotype. The gene calls are TRBV20-1 and TRBJ1-2, with TRBD1 identical over 11 bases. The trim removed 1 base at V and 3 bases at J, leaving 4 bases unmatched. This CDR3 is built from 15 residues. CDR1 is DFQATT and CDR2 is SNEGSKA in the germline V gene (reference sequence). Here the CDR3 DNA reads TGCAGTGCTAGAGTCGGGACAGGGGGTTACTATGGCTACACCTTC. It encodes CSARVGTGGYYGYTF.

This clonotype was detected ten times or more. J is TRBJ2-7 and V is TRBV11-2; D gene unclear. Germline CDR1 and CDR2: SGHAT and FQNNGV. The CDR3 extends over 15 amino acids. V dropped 4 bases and J dropped 6 bases, with 19 bases sitting between them. The CDR3 DNA is TGTGCCAGCAGCTCCCACAACTTGCTCGGGTTCGAGCAGTACTTC. This codes for CASSSHNLLGFEQYF.

This clonotype was observed many times. The V and J genes are TRBV28 and TRBJ2-2; D could derive from TRBD1 or TRBD2 (5 bases each). This CDR3 contains 16 residues. The germline V gene has CDR1 MDHEN and CDR2 SYDVKM. V shed 4 bases and J shed 3 bases, with 15 bases lying between them. The CDR3 region has the DNA TGTGCCAGCAGTTATACGGGACGGAGAGACACCGGGGAGCTGTTTTTT. Its protein product is CASSYTGRRDTGELFF.

CDR3 DNA sequence: TGTGCCAGCAGTACAGGGCTGAACACTGAAGCTTTCTTT. Amino acids: CASSTGLNTEAFF. V and J are TRBV12-3 or TRBV12-4 and TRBJ1-1; the D gene is possibly TRBD1 (6 bases). The CDR3 is 13 amino acids. Deletions cut 5 bases from V and 0 bases from J, with 7 bases between.

Ten or more counts support this clonotype. The CDR3 loop reads CASSELAELYEQYF. The CDR3 DNA reads TGCGCCAGCAGTGAATTGGCGGAACTCTACGAGCAGTACTTC. J is TRBJ2-7 and V is TRBV10-2; D ambiguous. V was pared by 3 bases and J by 3 bases, with 12 bases between. The germline V gene has CDR1 WSHSY and CDR2 SAAADI. The CDR3 runs to 14 residues.

This chain connects TRBV29-1 to TRBJ2-7; D gene uncertain. The length of the CDR3 is 12 residues. The germline V gene encodes CDR1 SQVTM and CDR2 ANQGSEA. V lost 1 base and J 0 bases, leaving 4 bases between the germline ends. CDR3 in DNA: TGCAGCGTTGAAGTGAACTCCTACGAGCAGTACTTC. It is translated as CSVEVNSYEQYF.